The 26 T cell receptor beta chains presented below share a single source sample, sequenced in a study of blood T cell repertoires in COVID-19. Clones were read by immunoSEQ multiplex PCR, and TCRdb kept only the in-frame ones, dropping some. The sample holds 60,000 to 85,000 clones, more than 75% seen once. The specimen was peripheral blood. The origin of the receptors is a human donor in a cohort sampled during active COVID-19.

The chain has TRBV29-1 and TRBJ2-7; 8 bases map to TRBD1. Germline V gives CDR1 SQVTM, CDR2 ANQGSEA. The V segment lost 4 bases and the J segment 2 bases; nucleotides outside the gene matches: 4. There are 13 residues in the CDR3. CDR3 bases: TGCAGCGTTGTGGTGACAGGGGCCTACGAGCAGTACTTC. Translated, it gives CSVVVTGAYEQYF.

The chain is built from TRBV3-1 (or the pseudogene TRBV3-2) and TRBJ2-1; tentative D call: TRBD2 (5 bases). Germline loops: CDR1 LGHDT, CDR2 YNNKEL (reference sequence). With 2 bases removed from V and 9 bases from J, the gap between germline ends came to 14 bases. CDR3 size: 14 residues. CDR3 in DNA: TGTGCCAGCAGCCAATCTCCCGGGATAGGTGAGCAGTTCTTC. The encoded protein is CASSQSPGIGEQFF.

On this clone: At the DNA level, this CDR3 is encoded by other sequences in the same sample as well. The CDR3 loop reads CASSPGQDNSPLHF. The CDR3 DNA sequence: TGCGCCAGCAGCCCGGGACAAGATAATTCACCCCTCCACTTT. The chain combines TRBV5-1 with TRBJ1-6, with TRBD1 as a possible D gene (6 bases). V shed 4 bases and J shed 5 bases, with 10 bases lying between them. Germline V gene sequence: CDR1 SGHRS, CDR2 YFSETQ. The CDR3 runs to 14 residues.

The chain recombines TRBV6-5 with TRBJ1-3; D call uncertain. V dropped 6 bases and J dropped 8 bases, with 11 bases sitting between them. The germline V gene has CDR1 MNHEY and CDR2 SVGAGI. CDR3 size: 12 residues. The CDR3 here is CASRSDGDTIYF. CDR3 DNA: TGTGCCAGCAGAAGTGACGGGGACACCATATATTTT.

The CDR3 region has the DNA TGCGCCAGCAGTGGAGGGACAGACCAGCCCCAGCATTTT. It yields the protein CASSGGTDQPQHF. The chain is built from TRBV10-1 and TRBJ1-5; 7 nucleotides agree with TRBD1. The CDR3 is 13 amino acids. Germline CDR1 and CDR2: WNHNN and SYGVQD (reference sequence). The J segment lost 7 bases and the V segment lost 4 bases, leaving 4 bases of the junction unmatched.

J is TRBJ1-5 and V is TRBV6-1, with a weak D call TRBD1 (5 bases). Trimming took off 1 base at V and 3 bases at J, with 13 bases between the two ends. Germline lookup yields CDR1 MNHNS and CDR2 SASEGT. This CDR3 contains 16 residues. DNA for the CDR3: TGTGCCAGCAGTGAAGGGGTTCCAGGGAACAATCAGCCCCAGCATTTT. Translated, it gives CASSEGVPGNNQPQHF.

This clone has just a few counts. The V and J genes are TRBV5-4 and TRBJ2-7; D is possibly TRBD1 (6 bases). The CDR3 has 14 amino acids. Looked up from germline, CDR1 is SGHNT and CDR2 is YYREEE (reference sequence). Between the trimmed V and J ends, which lost 4 bases and 2 bases, there was a span of 13 bases. CDR3 in DNA: TGTGCCAGCAGCATGAAGGGGGACCCCTACGAGCAGTACTTC. This encodes CASSMKGDPYEQYF. Looking up the rest from reference TRBV5-4 and TRBJ2-7 gives the full variable domain: ETGVTQSPTHLIKTRGQQVTLRCSSQSGHNTVSWYQQALGQGPQFIFQYYREEENGRGNFPPRFSGLQFPNYSSELNVNALELDDSALYLCASSMKGDPYEQYFGPGTRLTVT.

V and J are TRBV6-2 or TRBV6-3 and TRBJ2-2; D not certain. CDR1 is MNHEY, CDR2 SVGEGT, per germline. V lost 4 bases to trimming and J lost 14 bases, with 11 bases between them. The CDR3 spans 11 residues. The CDR3 here is CASSFTSVLFF. DNA for the CDR3: TGTGCCAGCAGTTTTACGTCAGTACTGTTTTTT.

The chain carries TRBV3-1 (or the pseudogene TRBV3-2) and TRBJ2-1; TRBD1 matches at 9 bases. This CDR3 spans 17 amino acids. Trimming removed 4 bases from V and 7 bases from J; junction bases left unmatched: 14. Germline-derived CDR1 and CDR2 are LGHDT and YNNKEL (reference sequence). The CDR3 region has the DNA TGTGCCAGCAGCCGAGGGACAGGGAGTGGAACATGGAATGAGCAGTTCTTC. It encodes CASSRGTGSGTWNEQFF.

The table lists this clone with a few counts. The gene calls are TRBV6-1 and TRBJ1-1; D unclear. The germline V and J ends were trimmed by 0 bases and 5 bases, with 7 bases remaining between them. CDR1 and CDR2 (germline): MNHNS, SASEGT. The CDR3 is made up of 13 amino acids. The CDR3 reads CASSEARGTEAFF. CDR3 bases: TGTGCCAGCAGTGAAGCTCGCGGAACTGAAGCTTTCTTT.

This clone was seen just once. The chain is built from TRBV4-2 and TRBJ2-1; TRBD1 aligns across 8 bases. J was trimmed by 5 bases and V by 3 bases; bases with no gene match: 9. Germline lookup yields CDR1 LGHNA and CDR2 YNFKEQ. CDR3 size: 16 residues. The CDR3 loop reads CASSHLGQGVDNEQFF. CDR3 bases: TGTGCCAGCAGCCACCTCGGACAGGGAGTGGACAATGAGCAGTTCTTC.

The rearrangement joins TRBV29-1 to TRBJ1-4, with TRBD1 as a possible D gene (5 bases). This CDR3 has 14 amino acids. The germline CDR1 and CDR2 sequences are SQVTM and ANQGSEA. Between the trimmed V and J ends, which lost 6 bases and 8 bases, there was a span of 19 bases. CDR3 coding DNA: TGCAGCGTCCTCCACCGGGCAGGGCAAGAAAAACTGTTTTTT. Translating it yields CSVLHRAGQEKLFF.

This chain links TRBV21-1 with TRBJ2-7; the table assigns TRBD1, which was not confirmed against the DNA. TRBV21-1 is listed as a pseudogene. The CDR3 has 16 amino acids. CDR3 sequence reads: CASSRPGQGNPYEQYF. In DNA, the CDR3 is TGTGCCAGCAGCAGACCGGGACAGGGGAACCCCTACGAGCAGTACTTC.

The chain links TRBV10-1 to TRBJ2-3, with D possibly matching TRBD2 (6 bases). The ends were cut back, 4 bases at V and 0 bases at J, with 11 bases in the middle. CDR1 is WNHNN and CDR2 is SYGVQD in the germline V gene (reference sequence). There are 15 residues in the CDR3. The DNA of the CDR3 is TGCGCCAGCAGTGGTAGCGGAACTAGCACAGATACGCAGTATTTT. It is translated as CASSGSGTSTDTQYF.

The CDR3 here is CASTLGSAGKYNSPLHF. The CDR3 nucleotides read TGTGCCAGCACCCTAGGATCAGCAGGGAAATATAATTCACCCCTCCACTTT. The chain combines TRBV28 with TRBJ1-6; D might be TRBD1 (5 bases). V was pared by 7 bases and J by 4 bases, with 20 bases between. CDR3 length: 17 amino acids. Per the germline V gene, CDR1 is MDHEN and CDR2 is SYDVKM.

The V and J genes are TRBV19 and TRBJ2-3, with 9 bases that match TRBD2. Germline V gene lookup returns CDR1 LNHDA and CDR2 SQIVND (reference sequence). J gave up 1 base and V 3 bases, and 2 bases lay outside the gene matches. This CDR3 has 15 residues. The CDR3 DNA follows: TGTGCCAGTAGTATGGGCGGGAGGGGCACAGATACGCAGTATTTT. This encodes CASSMGGRGTDTQYF.

The rearrangement joins TRBV5-1 to TRBJ2-1; D is possibly TRBD2 (6 bases). The V and J ends lost 3 bases and 4 bases respectively, with 17 bases between them. Germline V lookup: CDR1 SGHRS, CDR2 YFSETQ. The CDR3 contains 16 residues. The CDR3 sequence is CASSWGLGSGYNEQFF. CDR3 nucleotides: TGCGCCAGCAGCTGGGGACTCGGGAGCGGATACAATGAGCAGTTCTTC. Using reference TRBV5-1 and TRBJ2-1 for the parts outside the CDR3, the full variable domain is KAGVTQTPRYLIKTRGQQVTLSCSPISGHRSVSWYQQTPGQGLQFLFEYFSETQRNKGNFPGRFSGRQFSNSRSEMNVSTLELGDSALYLCASSWGLGSGYNEQFFGPGTRLTVL.

This sequence joins TRBV27 and TRBJ2-7; 7 nucleotides align to TRBD2. With V trimmed by 2 bases and J by 0 bases, 7 bases remained unmatched. The germline CDR1 and CDR2 sequences are MNHEY and SMNVEV (reference sequence). The CDR3 covers 16 residues. CDR3 bases: TGTGCCAGCAGTTTAAAGTGGCGGGGGAGCTCCTACGAGCAGTACTTC. It is translated as CASSLKWRGSSYEQYF.

The chain combines TRBV6-6 with TRBJ1-6; 8 bases are shared with TRBD1. Germline V gene sequence: CDR1 MNHNY, CDR2 SVGAGI (reference sequence). The CDR3 spans 15 residues. The J segment lost 8 bases and the V segment lost 5 bases, leaving 8 bases of the junction unmatched. CDR3 amino acids: CASSRPDRADSPLHF. The CDR3 coding sequence is TGTGCCAGCAGTCGTCCGGACAGGGCTGATTCACCCCTCCACTTT.

This clone was recorded a few times. V is TRBV4-2 and J is TRBJ2-7, with TRBD2 as a possible D gene (5 bases). The CDR3 contains 17 residues. Germline V CDR1 and CDR2: LGHNA, YNFKEQ. Trimming shortened V by 4 bases and J by 0 bases, and 19 bases separated the two germline ends. The CDR3 loop reads CASSPAIRTDSSYEQYF. The CDR3 DNA sequence: TGTGCCAGCAGCCCTGCAATTAGGACTGACTCCTCCTACGAGCAGTACTTC.

In its sample, this clone was seen a few times. This sequence joins TRBV7-2 and TRBJ2-7; D possibly corresponds to TRBD1 (5 bases). The CDR3 length is 14 residues. The V and J ends lost 1 base and 0 bases respectively, with 7 bases between them. Germline values: CDR1 SGHTA, CDR2 FQGNSA. The CDR3 nucleotides are TGTGCCAGCAGCTTAGATGGGGCCTCCTACGAGCAGTACTTC. Its protein is CASSLDGASYEQYF.

The chain employs TRBV10-1 and TRBJ2-7, with 9 bases identical to TRBD1. Germline lookup yields CDR1 WNHNN and CDR2 SYGVQD (reference sequence). The CDR3 contains 14 residues. The junction had 2 bases not matched to a gene; V was cut back by 2 bases and J by 3 bases. The CDR3 sequence is CASSEGGQGYEQYF. The CDR3 DNA sequence: TGCGCCAGCAGTGAGGGGGGACAGGGCTACGAGCAGTACTTC.

This clone was found once. The chain is built from TRBV18 and TRBJ2-7; the match to TRBD2 covers 7 bases. The trim removed 3 bases at V and 3 bases at J, leaving 5 bases unmatched. CDR3 size: 14 residues. CDR1 is KGHSH and CDR2 is LQKENI in the germline V gene. The DNA for the CDR3 is TGTGCCAGCTCACCGGCTAGCGGCAACTACGAGCAGTACTTC. It translates to CASSPASGNYEQYF.

This chain links TRBV2 with TRBJ2-5; D is undetermined. CDR3 length: 12 residues. Germline lookup yields CDR1 SNHLY and CDR2 FYNNEI. Trimming took off 3 bases at V and 5 bases at J, with 7 bases between the two ends. The CDR3 is CASSDPLETQYF. The CDR3 nucleotides read TGTGCCAGCAGTGATCCCTTGGAGACCCAGTACTTC.

The chain recombines TRBV30 with TRBJ2-7; TRBD2 is a possible D gene (6 bases). The CDR3 runs 14 residues. Germline V gene data show CDR1 as GTSNPN and CDR2 as SVGIG (reference sequence). The V end was cut by 0 bases, the J end by 1 base, with 10 bases between. CDR3 sequence reads: CAWSVGRGSYEQYF. CDR3 DNA sequence: TGTGCCTGGAGTGTCGGGAGAGGTTCCTACGAGCAGTACTTC.

This chain uses TRBV5-4 with TRBJ2-5; 9 nucleotides agree with TRBD1. The CDR3 covers 15 residues. Germline CDR1 is SGHNT and CDR2 is YYREEE (reference sequence). The ends lost 4 bases at V and 5 bases at J; junction bases unmatched: 9. The CDR3 here is CASSEPGQGLETQYF. Here the CDR3 DNA reads TGTGCCAGCAGCGAACCGGGACAGGGTTTGGAGACCCAGTACTTC.